A single sample gave rise to the 27 T cell receptor beta chains below, sequenced in a study of cytomegalovirus exposure and HLA in healthy donors. Both 60 Vbeta primers and 13 Jbeta primers went into the PCR. Assay used: immunoSEQ multiplex PCR; TCRdb lists only in-frame clones, some missing. Of over 150,000 clones listed, 78% are singletons. Sequencing was carried out using PBMCs. All receptors derive from a woman between 45 and 65 years old in good health and CMV-seropositive.

About this clone itself: Relative to the germline gene, one junction end is altered; a read error may explain this. The DNA of the CDR3 is TGCGCCAGCAGCCAAGTAGGGACAGGGGAGACTGGAAACAGCATATATTTT. It yields the protein CASSQVGTGETGNSIYF. This rearrangement joins TRBV4-3 to TRBJ1-3, with 10 bases that match TRBD1. Germline lookup yields CDR1 LGHNA and CDR2 YSLEER. The length of the CDR3 is 17 residues.

The chain couples TRBV19 to TRBJ1-1, with D tentatively TRBD1 (5 bases). Per the germline V gene, CDR1 is LNHDA and CDR2 is SQIVND (reference sequence). The V gene lost 7 bases and the J gene lost 1 base, with 16 bases spanning the gap. This CDR3 comprises 15 residues. The CDR3 loop is CASNNGRVGNTEAFF. In DNA, the CDR3 is TGTGCCAGTAATAACGGCAGGGTGGGGAACACTGAAGCTTTCTTT.

V usage is TRBV19 and J usage is TRBJ1-5; 7 bases match TRBD1. CDR3 length: 16 amino acids. V lost 6 bases to trimming and J lost 4 bases; unmatched junction nucleotides: 12. Germline lookup yields CDR1 LNHDA and CDR2 SQIVND (reference sequence). The CDR3 bases are TGTGCCAGTAGCACTATTAACAGGGGCCAGAATCAGCCCCAGCATTTT. The encoded protein is CASSTINRGQNQPQHF.

Only a few counts were recorded for this clone. The V call is TRBV19, the J call TRBJ2-5; 8 bases are shared with TRBD2. Germline CDR1 LNHDA, CDR2 SQIVND (reference sequence). Trimming cost V 8 bases and J 5 bases; bases outside gene matches: 4. The CDR3 runs to 12 residues. The CDR3 here is CASRGGPETQYF. Here the CDR3 DNA reads TGTGCCAGTCGGGGGGGGCCGGAGACCCAGTACTTC.

This clone was seen more than once but under ten times. The chain combines TRBV2 with TRBJ2-6; 9 bases match TRBD2. V lost 5 bases to trimming and J lost 0 bases; unmatched junction nucleotides: 5. This CDR3 is 17 amino acids long. The germline V gene encodes CDR1 SNHLY and CDR2 FYNNEI. The CDR3: CASSMAGGSSGANVLTF. The CDR3, as DNA: TGTGCCAGCAGTATGGCGGGGGGGAGCTCTGGGGCCAACGTCCTGACTTTC.

This clone was observed once. This chain joins TRBV7-9 and TRBJ1-1, with D tentatively TRBD1 (5 bases). The V gene lost 3 bases and the J gene lost 4 bases, with 12 bases spanning the gap. CDR1 is SEHNR and CDR2 is FQNEAQ in the germline V gene (reference sequence). The CDR3 is 14 residues long. In DNA, the CDR3 is TGTGCCAGCAGCTTGCCCCAGGGTCGCACTGAAGCTTTCTTT. Protein sequence: CASSLPQGRTEAFF.

This clone has a single count. The chain joins TRBV6-5 to TRBJ2-6; D not certain. This CDR3 is 16 amino acids long. V was trimmed by 4 bases and J by 1 base, leaving 11 bases between them. Germline V gene data show CDR1 as MNHEY and CDR2 as SVGAGI. The CDR3, as DNA: TGTGCCAGCAGTTCCCCTGTCCGGTCTGGGGCCAACGTCCTGACTTTC. Translated, it gives CASSSPVRSGANVLTF.

This clone was seen a few times. J is TRBJ1-5 and V is TRBV4-1; D call uncertain. V gave up 2 bases and J gave up 1 base, with 6 bases separating them. The CDR3 is made up of 14 amino acids. CDR1 and CDR2 from the germline V gene are MGHRA and YSYEKL. CDR3 protein: CASSQPGSNQPQHF. The CDR3 DNA reads TGCGCCAGCAGCCAACCCGGGAGCAATCAGCCCCAGCATTTT.

The chain combines TRBV4-1 with TRBJ2-1, with a weak D call TRBD2 (7 bases). V shed 1 base and J shed 6 bases, with 13 bases lying between them. CDR1 and CDR2 from the germline V gene are MGHRA and YSYEKL. CDR3 length: 15 amino acids. The CDR3 is CASSQGRGGRNEQFF. The CDR3 nucleotides read TGCGCCAGCAGCCAAGGGAGGGGGGGCCGCAATGAGCAGTTCTTC.

The chain is built from TRBV7-2 and TRBJ2-3; a possible D gene is TRBD1 (5 bases). Trimming removed 5 bases from V and 4 bases from J, with 13 bases in between. The length of the CDR3 is 14 residues. Germline V gives CDR1 SGHTA, CDR2 FQGNSA. CDR3 nucleotides: TGTGCCAGCAGCCCCAGGGCAGGGCCAGATACGCAGTATTTT. It specifies CASSPRAGPDTQYF.

The V call is TRBV7-8, the J call TRBJ1-1; D not certain. Germline V CDR1 and CDR2: SGHVS, FQNEAQ. There are 18 residues in the CDR3. Between the trimmed V and J ends, which lost 1 base and 1 base, there was a span of 19 bases. This CDR3 is CASSLGRRPPSRNTEAFF. DNA for the CDR3: TGTGCCAGCAGCTTAGGGAGGAGACCGCCCTCAAGGAACACTGAAGCTTTCTTT.

The CDR3 sequence is CASSLAQGTSYGYTF. In DNA form, the CDR3 reads TGTGCCAGCAGCTTAGCGCAGGGGACCTCCTATGGCTACACCTTC. The V call is TRBV7-9, the J call TRBJ1-2, with a weak D call TRBD1 (6 bases). Trimming pared 0 bases from V and 4 bases from J, leaving 12 bases between. The CDR3 runs 15 residues. CDR1 SEHNR and CDR2 FQNEAQ come from the germline V gene (reference sequence).

A single count supports this clone. Sequence at one end of the junction differs from germline and may be a read error. The CDR3 nucleotides are TGTGCCAGCAGTCGGGACAGGGATTCAGCCCTCCACTTT. It translates to CASSRDRDSALHF. The chain recombines TRBV6-5 with TRBJ1-6; 9 nucleotides agree with TRBD1. The CDR3 sequence is 13 residues long. The V gene's germline CDR1 is MNHEY and CDR2 SVGAGI.

This clone was recorded once. The chain's CDR3 is CASSEYIGGSGYTF. The CDR3 DNA reads TGTGCCAGCAGTGAATATATAGGAGGGTCTGGCTACACCTTC. V and J are TRBV25-1 and TRBJ1-2; D is uncertain. CDR1 MGHDK and CDR2 SYGVNS come from the germline V gene. The CDR3 consists of 14 residues. Trimming took off 0 bases at V and 7 bases at J, with 12 bases between the two ends.

This clone was seen only once. This rearrangement joins TRBV6-6 to TRBJ1-1, with 11 bases fitting TRBD1. The trim removed 2 bases at V and 5 bases at J, leaving 4 bases unmatched. Germline CDR1 and CDR2: MNHNY and SVGAGI (reference sequence). The CDR3 loop spans 15 amino acids. CDR3 region: CASSYPGQGETEAFF. DNA for the CDR3: TGTGCCAGCAGTTACCCGGGACAGGGGGAAACTGAAGCTTTCTTT.

This clone came up once. The V and J genes are TRBV29-1 and TRBJ2-1, with D maybe TRBD2 (7 bases). V dropped 8 bases and J dropped 5 bases, with 13 bases sitting between them. The CDR3 consists of 12 residues. The V gene's germline CDR1 is SQVTM and CDR2 ANQGSEA. In DNA form, the CDR3 reads TGCAGCTCCGGGGGGCGAGACAATGAGCAGTTCTTC. This translates into CSSGGRDNEQFF.

This clone was seen only a few times. The chain joins TRBV19 to TRBJ2-4; weak D call: TRBD1 (5 bases). Germline CDR1 and CDR2: LNHDA and SQIVND (reference sequence). Trimming cost V 5 bases and J 3 bases, with 14 bases left between them. The CDR3 is 15 residues long. CDR3 loop: CASSPQGMVKNIQYF. CDR3 sequence (DNA): TGTGCCAGTAGTCCCCAGGGTATGGTCAAAAACATTCAGTACTTC.

A few counts support this clone. This chain joins TRBV19 and TRBJ2-1; 12 positions match TRBD2. CDR3 size: 15 residues. V was pared by 5 bases and J by 7 bases, with 6 bases of the junction left unmatched. Per the germline V gene, CDR1 is LNHDA and CDR2 is SQIVND (reference sequence). CDR3 region: CASSVGLAGRNEQFF. In DNA form, the CDR3 reads TGTGCCAGTAGTGTGGGACTAGCGGGTAGGAATGAGCAGTTCTTC.

The V and J genes are TRBV9 and TRBJ1-1; D is unclear. The CDR3 is made up of 14 amino acids. Germline CDR1 reads SGDLS; CDR2 reads YYNGEE. Trimming took off 0 bases at V and 9 bases at J, with 15 bases between the two ends. CDR3 bases: TGTGCCAGCAGCGTAGGAGGAACCCTCGAAAAAGCTTTCTTT. Its translation is CASSVGGTLEKAFF.

Concerning this clone: Other DNA sequences in this specimen translate into the identical CDR3. The CDR3 protein is CAWTVNTEAFF. The CDR3 nucleotides are TGTGCCTGGACAGTCAACACTGAAGCTTTCTTT. V usage is TRBV30 and J usage is TRBJ1-1, with no clear D. From germline, CDR1 is GTSNPN and CDR2 SVGIG (reference sequence). The CDR3 has 11 residues. Trimming took off 4 bases at V and 2 bases at J, with 5 bases between the two ends.

J is TRBJ2-3 and V is TRBV14; D unresolved. Germline-derived CDR1 and CDR2 are SGHDN and FVKESK. V lost 3 bases and J lost 5, with 21 bases in between. CDR3 length equals 17 residues. The CDR3 protein is CASSQLRSAMGEDTQYF. CDR3 in DNA: TGTGCCAGCAGCCAGCTTCGGAGTGCGATGGGTGAAGATACGCAGTATTTT.

The chain uses TRBV19 and TRBJ2-4; TRBD2 matches at 9 bases. The CDR3 totals 16 residues. CDR1 and CDR2 (germline): LNHDA, SQIVND (reference sequence). With 7 bases clipped from V and 8 bases from J, the junction kept 15 bases outside the gene matches. CDR3 sequence reads: CASKPRLADPFHIQYF. DNA of the CDR3: TGTGCCAGTAAACCCCGACTAGCGGACCCTTTTCACATTCAGTACTTC.

This clone was seen just once. The chain employs TRBV30 and TRBJ1-5; D remains unclear. Trimming stripped 2 bases from V and 4 bases from J, with 9 bases between. The CDR3 extends over 13 amino acids. Germline values: CDR1 GTSNPN, CDR2 SVGIG (reference sequence). CDR3 residues: CAWSSSPNQPQHF. The CDR3 DNA sequence: TGTGCCTGGAGTTCGTCCCCGAATCAGCCCCAGCATTTT. The whole variable domain, filled in from reference TRBV30 and TRBJ1-5, reads SQTIHQWPATLVQPVGSPLSLECTVEGTSNPNLYWYRQAAGRGLQLLFYSVGIGQISSEVPQNLSASRPQDRQFILSSKKLLLSDSGFYLCAWSSSPNQPQHFGDGTRLSIL.

This chain joins TRBV19 and TRBJ1-2; a weak D match, TRBD1 (5 bases). Germline assignment: CDR1 LNHDA and CDR2 SQIVND (reference sequence). V was shortened by 11 bases and J by 1 base, with 11 bases between the two germline ends. The CDR3 has 12 amino acids. The CDR3 sequence is CASRGSNYGYTF. The CDR3 region has the DNA TGTGCCTCTAGGGGCAGTAACTATGGCTACACCTTC.

The CDR3 spells CASSPGAGEPMNTEAFF. DNA of the CDR3: TGTGCCAGCAGCCCGGGGGCGGGGGAACCCATGAACACTGAAGCTTTCTTT. This chain connects TRBV7-9 to TRBJ1-1; tentatively, D is TRBD1 (6 bases). The V gene's germline CDR1 is SEHNR and CDR2 FQNEAQ (reference sequence). V dropped 5 bases and J dropped 0 bases, with 19 bases sitting between them. The CDR3 sequence is 17 residues long. Combining the CDR3 with reference TRBV7-9 and TRBJ1-1 gives the whole variable domain DTGVSQNPRHKITKRGQNVTFRCDPISEHNRLYWYRQTLGQGPEFLTYFQNEAQLEKSRLLSDRFSAERPKGSFSTLEIQRTEQGDSAMYLCASSPGAGEPMNTEAFFGQGTRLTVV.

This chain joins TRBV9 and TRBJ1-5; no firm D call. The CDR3 has 15 amino acids. V lost 3 bases, J lost 2 bases, and 12 bases lay in between. The germline CDR1 and CDR2 sequences are SGDLS and YYNGEE. This chain's CDR3 is CASSASFGGNQPQHF. CDR3 in DNA: TGTGCCAGCAGCGCCTCATTCGGGGGCAATCAGCCCCAGCATTTT.

The chain has TRBV6-4 and TRBJ1-1, with TRBD1 matching over 9 bases. The CDR3 is made up of 14 amino acids. V trimming: 6 bases; J trimming: 10 bases; junction bases outside the gene matches: 12. Germline V lookup: CDR1 MRHNA, CDR2 SNTAGT. Here the CDR3 DNA reads TGTGCCAGCAGGGCCTCCCCGGGACAGGGCCCAGCTTTCTTT. It is translated as CASRASPGQGPAFF.